This T cell receptor beta chain is drawn from a study of identical twins. From germline, CDR1 is LNHDA and CDR2 SQIVND (reference sequence). V gave up 4 bases and J gave up 5 bases; unmatched junction bases: 8. CDR3 length equals 15 residues. With template switching, a universal primer site was added, and the cDNA carried unique molecular identifiers. TCRdb processed the 5' RACE reads anew with MiXCR; each CDR3 protein has one entry. The sample has approximately 670,000 distinct CDR3 sequences, around 6% seen once. Concerning this clonotype: Antigen specificity is unknown.

Findings and limits, study-wide: In beta out-of-frame sequences, the excess sharing between twins was weaker. Its conclusions, products of cross-sectional statistical analysis, did not come from following the same donors. Carriage of fewer insertions was seen in abundant cord blood beta clonotypes, whereas memory repertoires showed none.

The TCR originated in a man aged 18 to 29 in good health. Specimen: naive T cells sorted from blood. This chain links TRBV19 with TRBJ1-5; 7 nucleotides align to TRBD1. The CDR3 loop reads CASSKLNRGDQPQHF. In DNA, the CDR3 is TGTGCCAGTAGTAAGCTCAACAGGGGAGATCAGCCCCAGCATTTT.